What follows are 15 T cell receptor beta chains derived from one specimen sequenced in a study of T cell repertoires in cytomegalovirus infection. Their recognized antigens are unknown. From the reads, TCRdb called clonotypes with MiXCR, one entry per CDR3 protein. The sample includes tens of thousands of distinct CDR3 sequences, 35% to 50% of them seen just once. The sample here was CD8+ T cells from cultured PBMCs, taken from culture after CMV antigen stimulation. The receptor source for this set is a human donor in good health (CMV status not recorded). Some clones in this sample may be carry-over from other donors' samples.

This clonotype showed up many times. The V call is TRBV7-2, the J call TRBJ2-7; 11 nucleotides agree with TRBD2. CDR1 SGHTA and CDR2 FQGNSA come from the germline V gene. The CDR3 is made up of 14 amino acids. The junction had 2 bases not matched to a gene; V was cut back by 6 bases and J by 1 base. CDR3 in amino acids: CASSLAGGSYEQYF. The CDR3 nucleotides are TGTGCCAGCAGTCTAGCGGGGGGTTCCTACGAGCAGTACTTC.

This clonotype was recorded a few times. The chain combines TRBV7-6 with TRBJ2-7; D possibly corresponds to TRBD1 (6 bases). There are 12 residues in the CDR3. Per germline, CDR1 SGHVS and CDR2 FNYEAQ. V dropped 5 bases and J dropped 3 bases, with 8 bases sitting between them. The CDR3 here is CASSVGGYEQYF. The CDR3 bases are TGTGCCAGCAGCGTAGGGGGCTACGAGCAGTACTTC.

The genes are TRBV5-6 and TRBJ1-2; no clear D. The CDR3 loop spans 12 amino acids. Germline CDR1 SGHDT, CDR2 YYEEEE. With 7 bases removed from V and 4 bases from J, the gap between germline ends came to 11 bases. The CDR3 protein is CASGEPIYGYTF. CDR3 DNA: TGTGCCAGCGGCGAACCGATCTATGGCTACACCTTC.

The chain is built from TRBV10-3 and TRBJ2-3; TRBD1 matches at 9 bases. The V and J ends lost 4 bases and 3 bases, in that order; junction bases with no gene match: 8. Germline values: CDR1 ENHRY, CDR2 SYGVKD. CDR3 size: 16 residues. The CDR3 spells CAISGGTGPGTDTQYF. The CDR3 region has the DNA TGTGCCATCAGTGGGGGGACAGGGCCAGGGACAGATACGCAGTATTTT.

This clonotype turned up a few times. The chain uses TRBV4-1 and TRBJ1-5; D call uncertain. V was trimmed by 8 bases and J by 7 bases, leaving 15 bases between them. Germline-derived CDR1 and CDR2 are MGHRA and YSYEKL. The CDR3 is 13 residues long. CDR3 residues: CASAARVQQPQHF. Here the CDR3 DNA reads TGCGCCAGCGCTGCGAGGGTTCAACAGCCCCAGCATTTT.

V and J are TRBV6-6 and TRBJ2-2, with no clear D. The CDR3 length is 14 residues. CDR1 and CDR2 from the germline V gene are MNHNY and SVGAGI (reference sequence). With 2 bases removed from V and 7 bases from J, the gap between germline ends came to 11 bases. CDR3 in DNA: TGTGCCAGCAGTTACGCCGCACTAAGCGGGGAGCTGTTTTTT. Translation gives CASSYAALSGELFF.

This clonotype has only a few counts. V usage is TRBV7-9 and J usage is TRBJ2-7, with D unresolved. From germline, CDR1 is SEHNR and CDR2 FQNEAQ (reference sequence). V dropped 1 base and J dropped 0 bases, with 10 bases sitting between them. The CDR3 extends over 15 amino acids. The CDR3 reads CASSLDPQSSYEQYF. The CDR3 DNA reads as TGTGCCAGCAGCTTAGACCCCCAAAGCTCCTACGAGCAGTACTTC. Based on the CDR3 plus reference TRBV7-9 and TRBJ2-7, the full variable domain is DTGVSQNPRHKITKRGQNVTFRCDPISEHNRLYWYRQTLGQGPEFLTYFQNEAQLEKSRLLSDRFSAERPKGSFSTLEIQRTEQGDSAMYLCASSLDPQSSYEQYFGPGTRLTVT.

CDR3 region: CASTVFSGNTIYF. CDR3 DNA sequence: TGTGCCAGCACCGTCTTCTCTGGAAACACCATATATTTT. The chain is built from TRBV12-3 or TRBV12-4 and TRBJ1-3; D is unclear. This CDR3 is built from 13 residues. The germline V and J ends were trimmed by 7 bases and 0 bases, with 7 bases remaining between them.

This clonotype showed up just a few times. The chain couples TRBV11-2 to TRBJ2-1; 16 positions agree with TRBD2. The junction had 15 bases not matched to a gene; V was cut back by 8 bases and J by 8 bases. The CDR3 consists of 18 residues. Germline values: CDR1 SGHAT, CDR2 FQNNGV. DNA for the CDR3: TGTGCCAGCTTTGCCGGGACTAGCGGGGGGGAAGCGGAAGATGAGCAGTTCTTC. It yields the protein CASFAGTSGGEAEDEQFF.

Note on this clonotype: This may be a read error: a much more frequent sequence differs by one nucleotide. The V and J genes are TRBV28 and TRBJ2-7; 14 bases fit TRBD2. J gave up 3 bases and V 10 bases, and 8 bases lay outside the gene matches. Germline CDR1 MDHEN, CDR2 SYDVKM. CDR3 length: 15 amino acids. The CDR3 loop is CANRRTSGGIYEQYF. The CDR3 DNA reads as TGTGCCAACAGGAGGACTAGCGGGGGGATCTACGAGCAGTACTTC.

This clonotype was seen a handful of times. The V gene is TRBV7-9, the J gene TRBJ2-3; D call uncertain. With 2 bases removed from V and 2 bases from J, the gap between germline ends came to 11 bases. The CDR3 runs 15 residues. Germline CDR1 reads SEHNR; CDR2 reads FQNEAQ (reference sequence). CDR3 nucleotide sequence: TGTGCCAGCAGCTTAAGTGGCGTAATCACAGATACGCAGTATTTT. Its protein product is CASSLSGVITDTQYF.

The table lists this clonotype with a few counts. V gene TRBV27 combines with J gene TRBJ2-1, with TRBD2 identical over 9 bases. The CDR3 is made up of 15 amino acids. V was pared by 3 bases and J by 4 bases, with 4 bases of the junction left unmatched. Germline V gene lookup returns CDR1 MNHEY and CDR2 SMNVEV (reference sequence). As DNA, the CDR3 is TGTGCCAGCAGTTTGCGGGCGGGGGGGTACAATGAGCAGTTCTTC. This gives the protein CASSLRAGGYNEQFF.

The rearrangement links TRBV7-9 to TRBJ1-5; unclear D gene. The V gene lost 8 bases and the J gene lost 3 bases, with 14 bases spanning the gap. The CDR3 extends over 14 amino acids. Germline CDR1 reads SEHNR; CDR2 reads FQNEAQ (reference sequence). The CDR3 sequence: CASGEGSDNQPQHF. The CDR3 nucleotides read TGTGCCAGCGGGGAAGGATCTGACAATCAGCCCCAGCATTTT.

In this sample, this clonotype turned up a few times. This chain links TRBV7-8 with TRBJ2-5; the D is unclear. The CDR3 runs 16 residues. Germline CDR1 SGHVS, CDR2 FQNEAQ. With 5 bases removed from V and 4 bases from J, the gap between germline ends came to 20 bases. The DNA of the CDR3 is TGTGCCAGCAGCCCCCCGGGTGAGCCGGCCGCAGAGACCCAGTACTTC. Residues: CASSPPGEPAAETQYF.

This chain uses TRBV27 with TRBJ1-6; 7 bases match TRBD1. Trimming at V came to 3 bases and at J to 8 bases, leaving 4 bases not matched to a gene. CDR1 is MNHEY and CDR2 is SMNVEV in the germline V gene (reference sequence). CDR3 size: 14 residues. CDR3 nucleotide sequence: TGTGCCAGCAGTTTTGGGACAGAGCATTCACCCCTCCACTTT. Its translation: CASSFGTEHSPLHF.